These 6 T cell receptor beta chains share one sample of origin, sequenced in a study of vaccination effects on CD4 cells after COVID-19. Expansion of antigen-specific CD4+ T cells with viral peptide pools was carried out by the ViraFEST assay before sequencing. It was after more than 8 days of culture that CD4+ T cells were isolated. Participants completed two doses of the BNT162b2 or mRNA-1273 vaccine. The antigens for these receptors are not known. The data were produced by immunoSEQ multiplex PCR, yet TCRdb's version contains in-frame clones alone and is incomplete. Altogether 57,000 or so clones are present, 55% to 85% being singletons, with the ten largest covering roughly 1.2%. The sequenced sample was CD4+ T cells from PBMCs cultured with HCoV-229E spike peptides, obtained after COVID-19 vaccination. The receptors were gathered from a human donor who received a COVID-19 vaccine.

J is TRBJ1-6 and V is TRBV15, with TRBD1 as a possible D gene (5 bases). There are 16 residues in the CDR3. Trimming shortened V by 1 base and J by 1 base, and 8 bases separated the two germline ends. CDR1 is LNHNV and CDR2 is YYDKDF in the germline V gene (reference sequence). This chain's CDR3 is CATSRGTGSYNSPLHF. The CDR3 nucleotides are TGTGCCACCAGCAGAGGAACAGGATCCTATAATTCACCCCTCCACTTT.

CDR3 amino acids: CASSLVGGSSGNTIYF. The CDR3 coding sequence is TGTGCCAGCAGCTTAGTTGGGGGAAGCTCTGGAAACACCATATATTTT. This chain links TRBV7-2 with TRBJ1-3; D possibly corresponds to TRBD1 (5 bases). This CDR3 has 16 amino acids. CDR1 is SGHTA, CDR2 FQGNSA, per germline. The V end lost 1 base, the J end lost 0 bases, and 10 bases lay between the germline ends.

This clone appeared a single time. This chain joins TRBV18 and TRBJ2-1; TRBD2 agrees at 12 bases. The V gene end was trimmed by 1 base and the J gene end by 4 bases; junction bases not matched to a gene: 5. The CDR3 has 17 amino acids. Germline V gene data show CDR1 as KGHSH and CDR2 as LQKENI. CDR3: CASSPQLAGGTYNEQFF. CDR3 bases: TGTGCCAGCTCACCACAACTAGCGGGGGGAACATACAATGAGCAGTTCTTC.

V and J are TRBV19 and TRBJ1-1; D gene uncertain. Germline CDR1 and CDR2: LNHDA and SQIVND (reference sequence). V was trimmed by 5 bases and J by 4 bases, leaving 17 bases between them. The CDR3 runs 15 residues. Here the CDR3 DNA reads TGTGCCAGTAGTCCCTCCCGGGCCGCGCCCACTGAAGCTTTCTTT. Amino acids: CASSPSRAAPTEAFF.

The chain carries TRBV4-1 and TRBJ2-5; possibly TRBD2 for D (5 bases). Germline assignment: CDR1 MGHRA and CDR2 YSYEKL. The CDR3 has 13 residues. Trimming stripped 2 bases from V and 5 bases from J, with 9 bases between. CDR3 sequence reads: CASSQFERETQYF. CDR3 coding DNA: TGCGCCAGCAGCCAATTTGAGCGGGAGACCCAGTACTTC.

The V and J genes are TRBV5-6 and TRBJ1-3; a weak D match, TRBD1 (5 bases). The CDR3 consists of 19 residues. Trimming cost V 1 base and J 0 bases, with 20 bases left between them. The V gene's germline CDR1 is SGHDT and CDR2 YYEEEE. The CDR3: CASSLIEGPPGRSGNTIYF. CDR3 coding DNA: TGTGCCAGCAGCTTGATTGAGGGGCCTCCAGGCCGCTCTGGAAACACCATATATTTT. The whole variable domain, remainder taken from reference TRBV5-6 and TRBJ1-3, is DAGVTQSPTHLIKTRGQQVTLRCSPKSGHDTVSWYQQALGQGPQFIFQYYEEEERQRGNFPDRFSGHQFPNYSSELNVNALLLGDSALYLCASSLIEGPPGRSGNTIYFGEGSWLTVV.